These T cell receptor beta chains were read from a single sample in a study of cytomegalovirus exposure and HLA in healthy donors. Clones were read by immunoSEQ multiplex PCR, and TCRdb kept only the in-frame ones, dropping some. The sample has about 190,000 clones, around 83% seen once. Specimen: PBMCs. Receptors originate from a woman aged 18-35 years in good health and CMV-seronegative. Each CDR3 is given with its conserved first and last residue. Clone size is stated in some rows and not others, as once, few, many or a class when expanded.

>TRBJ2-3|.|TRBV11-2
CASSLMPGQLGRADTQYF
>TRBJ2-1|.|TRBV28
CASSLRREAYNEQFF
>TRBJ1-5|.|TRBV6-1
CASASQGNQPQHF
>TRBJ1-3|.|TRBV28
CASSHSGTGFENTIYF
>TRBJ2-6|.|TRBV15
CATSRPRSGATGANVLTF
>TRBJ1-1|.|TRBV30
CAWSPRPEAFF
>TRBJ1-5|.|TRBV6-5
CASSSTGPDNQPQHF
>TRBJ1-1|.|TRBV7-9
CSSILGGGTEAFF
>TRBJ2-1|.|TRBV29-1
CSVNGLAGSNEQFF
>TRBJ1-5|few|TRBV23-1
CASSQSRDRGPHSNQPQHF
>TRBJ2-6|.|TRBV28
CASSHQPPGRVKARGANVLTF
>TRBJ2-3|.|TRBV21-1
CASSKEVRSGTDTQYF
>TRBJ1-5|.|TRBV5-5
CASSLDPSVYQPQHF
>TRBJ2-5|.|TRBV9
CASSGQTGSGETQYF
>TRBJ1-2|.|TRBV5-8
CASSFNSRALIHYGYTF
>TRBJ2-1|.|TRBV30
CAWKVAGVLSYNEQFF
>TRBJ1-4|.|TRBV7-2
CASSLQTAVYEKLFF
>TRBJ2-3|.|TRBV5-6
CASSLDWSTDTQYF
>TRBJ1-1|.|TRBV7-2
CASSLMAGSLGAFF
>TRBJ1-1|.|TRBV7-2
CASSLLASGGPNTEAFF
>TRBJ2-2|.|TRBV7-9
CSSSLRLAGAGELFF
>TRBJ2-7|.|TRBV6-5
CARPTGTGSYEQYF
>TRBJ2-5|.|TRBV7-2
CASSPNIAGAQETQYF
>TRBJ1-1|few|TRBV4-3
CASSQDRPGGTEAFF
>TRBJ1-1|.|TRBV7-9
CASSFTEAFF